The entry that follows covers one T cell receptor beta chain sequence. This clonotype was counted many times. It lacks a known antigen. Base qualities are not recorded, but no much larger clone differs from it by a single base. Ficoll-Paque density gradient centrifugation was used to isolate PBMCs. Sequenced on an Illumina NovaSeq 6000. TCRalpha and TCRbeta cDNA libraries were constructed by 5'RACE with constant-segment primers, with sample barcodes and unique molecular identifiers being introduced. RNA was extracted from every sample with Trizol reagent. Libraries were amplified in two PCR steps, with a second sample barcode and Illumina TruSeq adapters added in the second step. Sequencing of the libraries was done on an Illumina NovaSeq, producing 2 x 150 bp paired-end reads. The study's own analysis went as follows. The reads were demultiplexed and collapsed into UMI-guided consensus sequences using migec v1.2.7. Using mixcr v2.1.11, UMI consensuses were aligned to TRA and TRB V and J templates and then assembled into clonotypes. Expanded or contracted clonotypes were those called significant by both edgeR and NoisET, with noise models trained on biological replicates. For edgeR calls, the thresholds were a false discovery rate-adjusted p below 0.01 and a log2 fold-change of 1. As an exploratory analysis of dynamics, max-normalized trajectories of the 1000 most abundant clonotypes were examined by PCA with hierarchical clustering. Each responding clone was given a CD4 or CD8 phenotype based on the CD4+ and CD8+ repertoires, which had been sequenced separately. Starting from the raw public reads, TCRdb applied fastp trimming at Q25, assembled clones with MiXCR and retained in-frame beta chains. Under each unique CDR3 protein, matching rows form one entry showing the most common genes and DNA. These V and J calls derive from TCRdb rather than the authors' analysis. Present in this sample are 140,000 or so distinct CDR3 sequences, 14% to 15% of which were seen just once. The ten largest clonotypes hold about 26% of the sample.

The CDR3 spans 12 residues, from the cysteine through the phenylalanine. Only the CDR3 DNA is retained, 36 bases long and in frame from the first base. Per the germline V gene (reference sequence), LNHDA is the CDR1 and SQIVND is the CDR2. V is clipped by 8 bases and J by 8 bases, and the sequence between their germline boundaries is 12 bases long. The data derive from a study of T-cell memory formation after mild COVID-19 (dated by TCRdb to about 2021). Context from the whole study: TCR sequence clusters from the two donors were largely donor specific. Longitudinal TCRalpha and TCRbeta repertoire sequencing tracked T-cell clones expanding and contracting after mild COVID-19 in a couple of donors. The cohort was made up of two young adult volunteers, one female and one male, who were previously healthy. On the study overall, not on this receptor specifically: Only a couple of mild cases were covered in the study, and larger cohorts including severe cases with pre-infection samples were considered necessary. Some responding clones were detected in pre-infection memory, suggesting pre-existing cross-reactive memory T cells joined the SARS-CoV-2 response. Contracting CD4+ clones were located mainly in the CM and EM memory subsets, whereas CD8+ clones were found to be enriched in EMRA. Clones that contracted from day 15 to 85 showed balanced CD4/CD8 phenotypes, whereas a second wave of clones that expanded from day 15 to 37 leaned towards CD4+. SARS-CoV-2 specificity of the second-wave clones peaking on day 37 was not confirmed.

Sequenced sample: PBMCs or a T cell subset sorted from them (not recorded which). The V gene is TRBV19 and the J gene is TRBJ2-2, with the D gene tentatively TRBD1 or TRBD2, based on 6 matching bases in each. This sequence originates from an adult woman who had mild COVID-19 (a few samples of this study predate the infection). The sample titles of this study are shuffled in the database, so cell type and time point are left out; the donor was told from shared clones. The CDR3 has the sequence CASVAGTGELFF. The sequenced DNA: TGTGCCAGTGTTGCGGGGACAGGGGAGCTGTTTTTT. Supplemented by the reference TRBV19 and TRBJ2-2 proteins around the CDR3, the complete variable domain is DGGITQSPKYLFRKEGQNVTLSCEQNLNHDAMYWYRQDPGQGLRLIYYSQIVNDFQKGDIAEGYSVSREKKESFPLTVTSAQKNPTAFYLCASVAGTGELFFGEGSRLTVL.